This TCR beta chain was recovered during a study of T-cell memory formation after mild COVID-19. Overall study: TCR clusters were mostly donor specific.

This CDR3 comprises 13 residues. Looked up from germline, CDR1 is LNHDA and CDR2 is SQIVND (reference sequence). Trimming removed 7 bases from V and 3 bases from J, with 10 bases in between. This clonotype was found a few times. Antigen unknown. Constant-segment primers and 5'RACE yielded cDNA libraries for TCR alpha and TCR beta, each carrying sample barcodes and UMIs. One entry per CDR3 protein results from TCRdb running MiXCR on the 5' RACE reads. The sample shows hundreds of thousands of distinct CDR3 sequences, under 20% of them seen only once. Study observations and caveats: Unconfirmed was the SARS-CoV-2 specificity of second-wave clones that peaked on day 37. Clones that contracted from day 15 to 85 were balanced CD4/CD8, while later expanders leaned CD4+.

The sequence was obtained from a man aged 18 to 29 who had mild COVID-19 (a few samples of this study predate the infection). Cell type and time point are not known. Sequencing used PBMCs or a T cell subset sorted from them (not recorded which). The chain joins TRBV19 to TRBJ2-1; TRBD2 is a possible D gene (5 bases). The CDR3 nucleotides are TGTGCCAGTATGCAGACTATCTACAATGAGCAGTTCTTC. As protein: CASMQTIYNEQFF.